Shown below are 32 T cell receptor beta chains from a single sample sequenced in a study of OX40 agonist ivuxolimab in advanced cancers. Produced via immunoSEQ multiplex PCR; TCRdb's table is partial and in-frame only. Seen here are tens of thousands of clones, around 81% observed once, and the top ten hold roughly 3.5%. The sample consisted of CD4+ or CD8+ T cells sorted from blood, taken in a trial of the OX40 agonist ivuxolimab. The source of these receptors is an adult with an advanced solid tumor such as melanoma, head and neck, liver or kidney cancer.

This sequence joins TRBV28 and TRBJ2-7; D possibly corresponds to TRBD1 (6 bases). Germline assignment: CDR1 MDHEN and CDR2 SYDVKM. V was clipped by 1 base and J by 9 bases, with 22 bases between them. The CDR3 consists of 16 residues. The CDR3 DNA sequence: TGTGCCAGCAGTTTATCCGGACGGACAGATCGCCACGGGCAGTACTTC. This sequence encodes CASSLSGRTDRHGQYF.

V and J are TRBV4-1 and TRBJ1-3; unclear D gene. The V gene's germline CDR1 is MGHRA and CDR2 YSYEKL. Trimming removed 2 bases from V and 4 bases from J, with 6 bases in between. The CDR3 runs 13 residues. CDR3 coding DNA: TGCGCCAGCAGCCAACTGCCGGGAAACACCATATATTTT. As protein: CASSQLPGNTIYF.

In its sample, this clone was seen once. The chain joins TRBV1 to TRBJ2-7; the table's TRBD2 call for D was not verified on the DNA. TRBV1 is an annotated pseudogene. The CDR3 contains 14 residues. The DNA for the CDR3 is TGCACCAGCAGCCAGGGGGAGGCCCCCCACGAGCAGTACTTC. Amino acids: CTSSQGEAPHEQYF.

This chain joins TRBV5-1 and TRBJ2-7; 8 bases agree with TRBD2. Germline assignment: CDR1 SGHRS and CDR2 YFSETQ. The CDR3 runs 17 residues. Trimming at V came to 5 bases and at J to 0 bases, leaving 13 bases not matched to a gene. CDR3: CASRDRSSGTISYEQYF. For the CDR3, the DNA is TGCGCCAGCAGAGACCGAAGTAGCGGGACTATCTCCTACGAGCAGTACTTC.

The chain has TRBV5-6 and TRBJ2-3; the match to TRBD2 covers 7 bases. Unmatched junction bases numbered 2, after V lost 2 bases and J lost 2 bases. Germline lookup yields CDR1 SGHDT and CDR2 YYEEEE. The CDR3 length is 14 residues. The CDR3 DNA follows: TGTGCCAGCAGCTTCAGCGGGAACACAGATACGCAGTATTTT. It translates to CASSFSGNTDTQYF. The full variable domain, its missing parts supplied by reference TRBV5-6 and TRBJ2-3, is DAGVTQSPTHLIKTRGQQVTLRCSPKSGHDTVSWYQQALGQGPQFIFQYYEEEERQRGNFPDRFSGHQFPNYSSELNVNALLLGDSALYLCASSFSGNTDTQYFGPGTRLTVL.

This clone was counted only a few times. The rearrangement joins TRBV4-1 to TRBJ1-5; the D is unclear. This CDR3 contains 11 residues. The V end was cut by 0 bases, the J end by 16 bases, with 10 bases between. Germline V gene lookup returns CDR1 MGHRA and CDR2 YSYEKL. CDR3 sequence (DNA): TGCGCCAGCAGCCAAGATGGCGAGACCCATTTT. Its translation: CASSQDGETHF.

The rearrangement joins TRBV7-2 to TRBJ1-1, with D unresolved. This CDR3 is built from 11 residues. The germline V gene encodes CDR1 SGHTA and CDR2 FQGNSA. V lost 4 bases, J lost 7 bases, and 7 bases lay in between. The CDR3 nucleotides read TGTGCCAGCAGCTCCAACTTTGAAGCTTTCTTT. It yields the protein CASSSNFEAFF.

The chain carries TRBV27 and TRBJ2-3; TRBD1 agrees at 8 bases. The V gene end was trimmed by 6 bases and the J gene end by 6 bases; junction bases not matched to a gene: 5. CDR3 length: 13 amino acids. Germline V gene lookup returns CDR1 MNHEY and CDR2 SMNVEV (reference sequence). CDR3 in DNA: TGTGCCAGCAGGAGGACAGGGTCGGATACGCAGTATTTT. Its translation is CASRRTGSDTQYF.

The chain carries TRBV28 and TRBJ2-7; no clear D. Trimming cost V 6 bases and J 7 bases, with 16 bases left between them. The length of the CDR3 is 13 residues. CDR1 is MDHEN and CDR2 is SYDVKM in the germline V gene. This chain's CDR3 is CASSPPAPREQYF. The CDR3 nucleotides read TGTGCCAGCAGCCCGCCGGCCCCGAGGGAGCAGTACTTC.

The rearrangement joins TRBV19 to TRBJ1-6; 9 nucleotides align to TRBD1. The CDR3 is made up of 15 amino acids. The germline gives CDR1 LNHDA, CDR2 SQIVND (reference sequence). V trimming: 6 bases; J trimming: 6 bases; junction bases outside the gene matches: 6. The DNA of the CDR3 is TGTGCCAGTAGATCGGACAGGGGCTCTAATTCACCCCTCCACTTT. As protein: CASRSDRGSNSPLHF.

The chain couples TRBV5-6 to TRBJ2-6; 12 bases map to TRBD1. V was clipped by 0 bases and J by 3 bases; unmatched bases: 7. CDR1 and CDR2 from the germline V gene are SGHDT and YYEEEE. The CDR3 loop spans 19 amino acids. CDR3 nucleotide sequence: TGTGCCAGCAGCTTGGAGGAGGGGACAGGGGGCAATGGGGCCAACGTCCTGACTTTC. Residues: CASSLEEGTGGNGANVLTF.

The J gene is TRBJ1-6, the V gene TRBV30; 11 positions agree with TRBD1. Trimming took 5 bases from V and 14 from J; bases not matched to a gene: 8. CDR3 length: 13 amino acids. Germline V gene sequence: CDR1 GTSNPN, CDR2 SVGIG (reference sequence). CDR3 in amino acids: CAWSGTGGVSLHF. DNA of the CDR3: TGTGCCTGGTCCGGGACAGGGGGGGTGTCCCTCCACTTT.

The chain recombines TRBV30 with TRBJ2-5, with a tentative D call TRBD1 (5 bases). The J call is uncertain, as TRBJ2-7 better fits the DNA end. Per the germline V gene, CDR1 is GTSNPN and CDR2 is SVGIG (reference sequence). CDR3 length: 14 residues. The CDR3 coding sequence is TGTGCCTGGAGTGGACCGCAGGGCTCCTACGAGCAGTACTTC. Amino acid sequence: CAWSGPQGSYEQYF.

The V and J genes are TRBV27 and TRBJ2-7; D is ambiguous. Germline V gives CDR1 MNHEY, CDR2 SMNVEV (reference sequence). The CDR3 runs to 14 residues. V lost 0 bases and J lost 2, with 8 bases in between. The CDR3 sequence is CASSLSNAPYEQYF. The CDR3 nucleotides are TGTGCCAGCAGTTTATCGAACGCGCCCTACGAGCAGTACTTC.

CDR3 protein: CASSLARGRAGEQYF. As DNA, the CDR3 is TGTGCCAGCAGCTTAGCTCGAGGGAGGGCCGGGGAGCAGTACTTC. V gene TRBV7-8 combines with J gene TRBJ2-7; TRBD2 aligns across 7 bases. The germline V gene encodes CDR1 SGHVS and CDR2 FQNEAQ. The CDR3 extends over 15 amino acids. V was clipped by 0 bases and J by 7 bases; unmatched bases: 9.

This clone was seen only a few times. The J gene is TRBJ2-6, the V gene TRBV9; D assignment may be TRBD1 or TRBD2 (5 bases each). The CDR3 length is 13 residues. Germline loops: CDR1 SGDLS, CDR2 YYNGEE. V gave up 8 bases and J gave up 0 bases, with 6 bases separating them. The CDR3 here is CARGRSGANVLTF. In nucleotides, the CDR3 is TGTGCCAGGGGACGCTCTGGGGCCAACGTCCTGACTTTC.

The table lists this clone with a count of one. The rearrangement joins TRBV7-7 to TRBJ2-7, with TRBD2 identical over 9 bases. Germline CDR1 is SSHAT and CDR2 is FNYEAQ (reference sequence). There are 13 residues in the CDR3. The CDR3 DNA follows: TGTGCTAGCGGATCGGGACTAGCCCACGAGCAGTACTTC. It specifies CASGSGLAHEQYF.

This clone was detected once. The chain links TRBV28 to TRBJ2-3, with D perhaps given as TRBD1 or TRBD2 (6 bases each). Germline V lookup: CDR1 MDHEN, CDR2 SYDVKM. The V end was cut by 3 bases, the J end by 9 bases, with 7 bases between. The CDR3 is 11 amino acids. CDR3 in DNA: TGTGCCAGCAGTTTCGGGGGCACGCAGTATTTT. Translated: CASSFGGTQYF. Filled out from reference TRBV28 and TRBJ2-3, the complete variable domain reads DVKVTQSSRYLVKRTGEKVFLECVQDMDHENMFWYRQDPGLGLRLIYFSYDVKMKEKGDIPEGYSVSREKKERFSLILESASTNQTSMYLCASSFGGTQYFGPGTRLTVL.

CDR3 coding DNA: TGTGCCAGCAGCGCGCCGGGACTAGCGGGAGGTACAGATACGCAGTATTTT. Translated, it gives CASSAPGLAGGTDTQYF. J is TRBJ2-3 and V is TRBV9; 15 bases map to TRBD2. Germline V gene sequence: CDR1 SGDLS, CDR2 YYNGEE. This CDR3 is built from 17 residues. V dropped 3 bases and J dropped 3; count of bases not matched to a gene: 5.

This clone has a single count. The rearrangement joins TRBV2 to TRBJ2-1; 12 bases are shared with TRBD2. The germline V gene has CDR1 SNHLY and CDR2 FYNNEI. V lost 7 bases to trimming and J lost 4 bases; unmatched junction nucleotides: 8. This CDR3 spans 16 amino acids. CDR3 sequence: CASTRLAGAKYNEQFF. The CDR3 DNA follows: TGTGCCAGCACTCGACTAGCGGGAGCAAAATACAATGAGCAGTTCTTC.

This chain joins TRBV15 and TRBJ2-5, with 7 bases that match TRBD1. Germline loops: CDR1 LNHNV, CDR2 YYDKDF (reference sequence). The CDR3 sequence is 14 residues long. V was pared by 5 bases and J by 2 bases, with 5 bases of the junction left unmatched. The CDR3 loop reads CATSGRDSQETQYF. CDR3 nucleotide sequence: TGTGCCACCAGCGGACGGGACAGTCAAGAGACCCAGTACTTC.

The chain has TRBV27 and TRBJ2-3; 7 bases map to TRBD2. V lost 2 bases, J lost 2 bases, and 13 bases stayed unmatched. This CDR3 region has 18 residues. CDR1 is MNHEY, CDR2 SMNVEV, per germline (reference sequence). CDR3 in amino acids: CASSLGSREAGYTDTQYF. In DNA form, the CDR3 reads TGTGCCAGCAGTTTAGGGTCCCGGGAGGCAGGTTACACAGATACGCAGTATTTT.

The gene calls are TRBV5-1 and TRBJ1-1; 9 nucleotides match TRBD1. The J segment lost 1 base and the V segment lost 3 bases, leaving 7 bases of the junction unmatched. Germline V gene sequence: CDR1 SGHRS, CDR2 YFSETQ. The CDR3 is made up of 16 amino acids. As DNA, the CDR3 is TGCGCCAGCAGCTACGAACAGGGGGCTTGGAACACTGAAGCTTTCTTT. This gives the protein CASSYEQGAWNTEAFF.

This clone was recorded only once. CDR3 loop: CAISASSYEQYF. In DNA form, the CDR3 reads TGTGCCATCTCGGCCAGCTCCTACGAGCAGTACTTC. The J gene is TRBJ2-7, the V gene TRBV10-3, with D unclear. The CDR3 is 12 amino acids. Germline loops: CDR1 ENHRY, CDR2 SYGVKD. The V end lost 8 bases, the J end lost 0 bases, and 8 bases lay between the germline ends.

This clone was seen a few times. The chain employs TRBV28 and TRBJ2-1, with TRBD1 matching over 8 bases. Germline V gene sequence: CDR1 MDHEN, CDR2 SYDVKM. The CDR3 contains 14 residues. Losses at the gene ends were 3 bases for V and 5 bases for J; bases not matched to a gene: 3. DNA of the CDR3: TGTGCCAGCAGTTTCGGGGACAGGAACAATGAGCAGTTCTTC. This encodes CASSFGDRNNEQFF. The full variable domain, its missing parts supplied by reference TRBV28 and TRBJ2-1, is DVKVTQSSRYLVKRTGEKVFLECVQDMDHENMFWYRQDPGLGLRLIYFSYDVKMKEKGDIPEGYSVSREKKERFSLILESASTNQTSMYLCASSFGDRNNEQFFGPGTRLTVL.

The genes are TRBV2 and TRBJ1-5; D not certain. The length of the CDR3 is 14 residues. Germline V gene sequence: CDR1 SNHLY, CDR2 FYNNEI. The V end was cut by 1 base, the J end by 5 bases, with 9 bases between. The DNA for the CDR3 is TGTGCCAGCAGTGAAGATAGCCAACATCAGCCCCAGCATTTT. Translation: CASSEDSQHQPQHF. Looking up the rest from reference TRBV2 and TRBJ1-5 gives the full variable domain: EPEVTQTPSHQVTQMGQEVILRCVPISNHLYFYWYRQILGQKVEFLVSFYNNEISEKSEIFDDQFSVERPDGSNFTLKIRSTKLEDSAMYFCASSEDSQHQPQHFGDGTRLSIL.

The gene calls are TRBV6-1 and TRBJ2-5; D not certain. The J call is in doubt because the DNA end fits TRBJ2-7 better. Germline V gene sequence: CDR1 MNHNS, CDR2 SASEGT. CDR3 length: 12 amino acids. The CDR3 protein is CASSEIGYEQYF. The CDR3 nucleotides read TGTGCCAGCAGTGAAATCGGCTACGAGCAGTACTTC.

The rearrangement joins TRBV6-6 to TRBJ2-1, with D tentatively TRBD2 (5 bases). The CDR3 runs 14 residues. Germline CDR1 and CDR2: MNHNY and SVGAGI (reference sequence). V gave up 2 bases and J gave up 3 bases, with 8 bases separating them. The CDR3 bases are TGTGCCAGCAGTTACGAACTAGACTACAATGAGCAGTTCTTC. This gives the protein CASSYELDYNEQFF.

The CDR3 spells CASSLAAEQFF. The CDR3 DNA reads as TGTGCCAGCAGTCTGGCAGCTGAGCAGTTCTTC. This chain connects TRBV28 to TRBJ2-1; D unclear. CDR1 MDHEN and CDR2 SYDVKM come from the germline V gene. This CDR3 has 11 amino acids. V lost 5 bases to trimming and J lost 9 bases, with 8 bases between them.

This chain joins TRBV15 and TRBJ2-5, with 11 bases lining up with TRBD2. The J call is uncertain, as TRBJ2-7 better fits the DNA end. The CDR3 is made up of 16 amino acids. Germline CDR1 and CDR2: LNHNV and YYDKDF (reference sequence). The CDR3 bases are TGTGCCACCAGCAGAGATGGGGGGACTAGCGGCTACGAGCAGTACTTC. This translates into CATSRDGGTSGYEQYF.

This clone was counted only a few times. The chain is built from TRBV28 and TRBJ1-5; a possible D gene is TRBD1 (5 bases). Per the germline V gene, CDR1 is MDHEN and CDR2 is SYDVKM. The CDR3 loop spans 15 amino acids. V lost 2 bases to trimming and J lost 5 bases, with 13 bases between them. Here the CDR3 DNA reads TGTGCCAGCAGTTTAGTGAGGGCGGGGGATCAGCCCCAGCATTTT. It is translated as CASSLVRAGDQPQHF.

The V and J genes are TRBV15 and TRBJ2-7; 8 positions match TRBD2. Germline CDR1 is LNHNV and CDR2 is YYDKDF (reference sequence). The V and J ends lost 8 bases and 0 bases, in that order; junction bases with no gene match: 15. CDR3 length: 17 residues. The CDR3 nucleotides read TGTGCCACCGGGTCGGGACTAGGGCCATATCTCTCCTACGAGCAGTACTTC. As protein: CATGSGLGPYLSYEQYF.